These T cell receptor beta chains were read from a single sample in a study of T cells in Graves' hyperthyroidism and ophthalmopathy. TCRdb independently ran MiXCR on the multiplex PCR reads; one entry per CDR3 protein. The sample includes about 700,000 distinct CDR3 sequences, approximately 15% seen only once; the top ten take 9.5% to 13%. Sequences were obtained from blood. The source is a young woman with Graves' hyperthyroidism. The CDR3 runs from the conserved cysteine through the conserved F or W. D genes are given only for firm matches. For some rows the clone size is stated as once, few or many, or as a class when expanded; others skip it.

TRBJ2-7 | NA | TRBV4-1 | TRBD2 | TGCGCCAGCAGCCTTACCGGATCCCCTAGCGGGAGTTTCTACGAGCAGTACTTC | CASSLTGSPSGSFYEQYF
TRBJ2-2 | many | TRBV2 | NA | TGTGCCAGCAGTGATCCCGGGGAGCTGTTTTTT | CASSDPGELFF
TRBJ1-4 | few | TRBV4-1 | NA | TGCGCCAGCAGCCAAGAGGGCTGGTACCGGACAACTAATGAAAAACTGTTTTTT | CASSQEGWYRTTNEKLFF
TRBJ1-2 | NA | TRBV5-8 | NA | TGTGCCAGCAGCTACGACAGGAGCCCTGTCTATGGCTACACCTTC | CASSYDRSPVYGYTF
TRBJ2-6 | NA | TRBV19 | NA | TGTGCCAGTAGTATGCTCTGGGCTGGGGCCAACGTCCTGACTTTC | CASSMLWAGANVLTF
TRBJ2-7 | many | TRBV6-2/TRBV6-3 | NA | TGTGCCACCACCCCAGGGACCCTCGAGCAGTACTTC | CATTPGTLEQYF
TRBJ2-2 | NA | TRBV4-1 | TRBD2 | TGCGCCAGCAGCCTCGGGACTAGCGGACCCACCGGGGAGCTGTTTTTT | CASSLGTSGPTGELFF
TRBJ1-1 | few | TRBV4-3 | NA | TGCGCCAGCAGCTGGGAACGGGGTAGCGCTGAAGCTTTCTTT | CASSWERGSAEAFF
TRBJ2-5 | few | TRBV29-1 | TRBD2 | TGCAGCGTTGCCCGGACTAGCAGAGAGACCCAGTACTTC | CSVARTSRETQYF
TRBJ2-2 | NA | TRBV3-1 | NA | TGTGCCAGCAGCCAATTTAGTAACACCGGGGAGCTGTTTTTT | CASSQFSNTGELFF
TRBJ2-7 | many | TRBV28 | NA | TGTGCCAGCCTTACAGGTCCCCCCTACGAGCAGTACTTC | CASLTGPPYEQYF
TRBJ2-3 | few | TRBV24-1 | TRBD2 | TGTGCCACCAGTGACCGTCCTTCCGCGGGAGGGCAAGATACGCAGTATTTT | CATSDRPSAGGQDTQYF
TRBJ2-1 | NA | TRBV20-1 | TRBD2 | TGCAGTGCCCTTAAAACTAGCGGGAGTCCGGATGAGCAGTTCTTC | CSALKTSGSPDEQFF
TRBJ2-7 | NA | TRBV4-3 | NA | TGCGCCAGCAGCCAAGAGGACTCATACTCCTACGAGCAGTACTTC | CASSQEDSYSYEQYF
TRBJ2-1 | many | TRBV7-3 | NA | TGTGCCAGCAGCTTCGTTAAGAGCTCCTACAATGAGCAGTTCTTC | CASSFVKSSYNEQFF
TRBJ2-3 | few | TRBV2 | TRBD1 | TGTGCCAGCAGTGAGTGGACAGGGTCCACAGATACGCAGTATTTT | CASSEWTGSTDTQYF
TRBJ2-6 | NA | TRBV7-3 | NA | TGTGCCAGCAGCCTATTAGGCAGATCCGGGGCCAACGTCCTGACTTTC | CASSLLGRSGANVLTF
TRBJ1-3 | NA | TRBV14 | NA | TGTGCCAGCAGCCAAGTCCAGGGCAGCTCTGGAAACACCATATATTTT | CASSQVQGSSGNTIYF
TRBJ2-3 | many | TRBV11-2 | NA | TGTGCCAGCAGCTTAGGATACAGGGTTAACAACAGCACAGATACGCAGTATTTT | CASSLGYRVNNSTDTQYF
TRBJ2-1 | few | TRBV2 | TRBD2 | TGTGCCAGCAGGAAAGGGACTAGCGGGAACAATGAGCAGTTCTTC | CASRKGTSGNNEQFF